This TCR beta chain was identified during a study of blood T cells in healthy people across ages. In terms of origin and age, donors were healthy Caucasian individuals from Russia aged roughly 6 to 90. It was with a sample-barcoded 5' primer and a J-beta primer mix that a second PCR of about 6 to 12 cycles was run. One entry per CDR3 protein, called by TCRdb with MiXCR from the 5' RACE reads. The sample records more than 1 million distinct CDR3 sequences, less than 50% being singletons. The CDR3 sequence is 13 residues long. Per germline, CDR1 WSHSY and CDR2 SAAADI. This clonotype is a singleton in its sample.

This chain uses TRBV10-2 with TRBJ2-5, with 8 nucleotides matching TRBD2. The better agreement between TRBJ2-7 and the DNA end casts doubt on the J call. The clonotype originates from a woman aged 55-75 years in good health. Sequenced sample: blood. The CDR3 region has the DNA TGCGCCAGCGGCGGGGGGAGAGCCTACGAGCAGTACTTC. This translates into CASGGGRAYEQYF.